These T cell receptor beta chains were read from a single sample in a study of CD8 T cells in Susac syndrome. TCRdb itself ran the immunoSEQ multiplex PCR reads through MiXCR, one entry per CDR3 protein. The table lists about 300,000 distinct CDR3 sequences, 75% to 90% of them singletons. The sample was CD8+ T cells from PBMCs. The receptors here all came from a human donor with multiple sclerosis. The CDR3 runs from the conserved cysteine through the conserved F or W. The D gene is left open where the match is weak. Where a row states a size, it is once, few, many or the class of an expanded clone; other rows omit it.

V gene	D gene	J gene	clone size	CDR3 protein	CDR3 DNA
TRBV29-1	TRBD2	TRBJ2-3	-	CSVDRLAGAISTDTQYF	TGCAGCGTTGATAGACTAGCGGGAGCAATTAGCACAGATACGCAGTATTTT
TRBV15	TRBD2	TRBJ2-7	-	CATSRDTSGRIYEQYF	TGTGCCACCAGCAGAGACACTAGCGGGAGAATCTACGAGCAGTACTTC
TRBV24-1	-	TRBJ2-7	-	CATSALRGLQPYEQYF	TGTGCCACCAGTGCCTTGAGGGGCCTACAGCCCTACGAGCAGTACTTC
TRBV28	-	TRBJ2-1	-	CASSLEGSDNEQFF	TGTGCCAGCAGTTTAGAGGGGTCTGACAATGAGCAGTTCTTC
TRBV28	-	TRBJ1-1	-	CASSLSRRVRVGAFF	TGTGCCAGCAGTTTAAGTCGCAGGGTCCGGGTCGGTGCTTTCTTT
TRBV6-2/TRBV6-3	-	TRBJ2-2	-	CASAERGETGELFF	TGTGCCAGCGCTGAGAGGGGGGAGACCGGGGAGCTGTTTTTT
TRBV4-1	-	TRBJ2-6	few	CASSQGANVLTF	TGCGCCAGCAGCCAAGGGGCCAACGTCCTGACTTTC
TRBV9	TRBD2	TRBJ2-5	-	CASSVNEQLAGFQETQYF	TGTGCCAGCAGCGTAAACGAGCAACTAGCGGGGTTCCAAGAGACCCAGTACTTC
TRBV4-3	TRBD2	TRBJ2-1	once	CASSARLAGSSYNEQFF	TGCGCCAGCAGCGCAAGACTAGCGGGCTCCTCCTACAATGAGCAGTTCTTC
TRBV5-3	-	TRBJ1-2	-	CARSDRSLGYTF	TGTGCCAGAAGCGATCGGTCCCTTGGCTACACCTTC
TRBV28	TRBD1	TRBJ2-5	-	CASSVRSRDRGRRGSQYF	TGTGCCAGCAGTGTACGGTCCCGGGACAGGGGGCGCAGGGGTAGCCAGTACTTC
TRBV27	TRBD1	TRBJ1-6	-	CASSSTQGAWNSPLHF	TGTGCCAGCAGTTCAACCCAGGGGGCTTGGAATTCACCCCTCCACTTT
TRBV10-3	-	TRBJ2-7	-	CAIRGPSYEQYF	TGTGCCATCAGAGGACCGTCCTACGAGCAGTACTTC
TRBV4-2	TRBD2	TRBJ2-7	few	CASSQVGEGGPGYEQYF	TGTGCCAGCAGCCAAGTGGGAGAGGGAGGGCCTGGATACGAGCAGTACTTC
TRBV9	-	TRBJ2-1	-	CASSPPGTTYNEQFF	TGTGCCAGCAGCCCGCCCGGGACAACGTACAATGAGCAGTTCTTC
TRBV9	-	TRBJ2-3	-	CASSAGVDTQYF	TGTGCCAGCAGCGCAGGGGTGGATACGCAGTATTTT
TRBV6-4	TRBD1	TRBJ2-1	-	CASSAQGASGNEQFF	TGTGCCAGCAGCGCCCAGGGGGCGTCGGGCAATGAGCAGTTCTTC
TRBV9	TRBD2	TRBJ2-5	-	CASSAGLAGGGETQYF	TGTGCCAGCAGCGCCGGACTAGCGGGGGGTGGGGAGACCCAGTACTTC
TRBV9	-	TRBJ2-7	-	CASSPLADGAYEQYF	TGTGCCAGCAGCCCATTAGCGGATGGGGCCTACGAGCAGTACTTC
TRBV4-3	-	TRBJ2-7	-	CASSQDRVSYEQYF	TGCGCCAGCAGCCAAGACCGGGTTAGCTACGAGCAGTACTTC
TRBV13	-	TRBJ1-2	-	CASRGLPYGYTF	TGTGCCAGCAGGGGACTACCCTATGGCTACACCTTC
TRBV28	-	TRBJ1-1	-	CASWLGRSEAFF	TGTGCCAGCTGGCTGGGCAGGTCGGAAGCTTTCTTT
TRBV4-1	-	TRBJ2-1	-	CASRPAGTLPNNEQFF	TGCGCCAGCAGGCCCGCCGGGACGCTCCCGAACAATGAGCAGTTCTTC
TRBV2	TRBD1	TRBJ2-2	-	CASSEFRDRVSTGELFF	TGTGCCAGCAGTGAATTCAGGGACAGGGTGAGCACCGGGGAGCTGTTTTTT